These 31 T cell receptor beta chains originate from one sample sequenced in a study of OX40 agonist ivuxolimab in advanced cancers. Method: immunoSEQ multiplex PCR; TCRdb's copy keeps in-frame clones and lacks some. This table holds 50,000 to 75,000 clones, 75% to 90% found once. Sequencing used CD4+ or CD8+ T cells sorted from blood, obtained in a trial of the OX40 agonist ivuxolimab. The receptor set was obtained from an adult with an advanced solid tumor such as melanoma, head and neck, liver or kidney cancer.

J is TRBJ2-7 and V is TRBV18; D possibly matches TRBD1 or TRBD2 (5 bases each). Germline-derived CDR1 and CDR2 are KGHSH and LQKENI. The CDR3 covers 13 residues. The V end lost 6 bases, the J end lost 6 bases, and 15 bases lay between the germline ends. The CDR3 loop reads CASSSGAEGEQYF. The CDR3 DNA reads TGTGCCAGCTCGTCCGGGGCGGAAGGCGAGCAGTACTTC.

The gene calls are TRBV5-6 and TRBJ1-2; TRBD1 might be the D (6 bases). Trimming cost V 4 bases and J 0 bases, with 13 bases left between them. The CDR3 contains 15 residues. The germline V gene has CDR1 SGHDT and CDR2 YYEEEE. The CDR3 DNA sequence: TGTGCCAGCAGCCTCTGGACAGCCTCTAACTATGGCTACACCTTC. Its protein is CASSLWTASNYGYTF.

V is TRBV19 and J is TRBJ1-1, with TRBD1 matching over 9 bases. The CDR3 spans 14 residues. J gave up 0 bases and V 10 bases, and 6 bases lay outside the gene matches. Germline CDR1 reads LNHDA; CDR2 reads SQIVND (reference sequence). In DNA, the CDR3 is TGTGCCACAAAGACAGGGGGAATGAACACTGAAGCTTTCTTT. Its translation: CATKTGGMNTEAFF.

The gene calls are TRBV2 and TRBJ1-2; D might be TRBD1 (5 bases). The CDR3 sequence is 12 residues long. From germline, CDR1 is SNHLY and CDR2 FYNNEI. Trimming shortened V by 6 bases and J by 10 bases, and 15 bases separated the two germline ends. The CDR3 reads CASRPTGGVYTF. Here the CDR3 DNA reads TGTGCCAGCAGGCCAACCGGGGGAGTCTACACCTTC.

The chain has TRBV2 and TRBJ2-3, with D hard to call. V shed 7 bases and J shed 1 base, with 15 bases lying between them. CDR1 is SNHLY and CDR2 is FYNNEI in the germline V gene. This CDR3 is built from 15 residues. The CDR3 reads CASTAFQPRTDTQYF. As DNA, the CDR3 is TGTGCCAGCACTGCCTTTCAACCACGCACAGATACGCAGTATTTT. Full variable domain (outside the CDR3, taken from reference TRBV2 and TRBJ2-3): EPEVTQTPSHQVTQMGQEVILRCVPISNHLYFYWYRQILGQKVEFLVSFYNNEISEKSEIFDDQFSVERPDGSNFTLKIRSTKLEDSAMYFCASTAFQPRTDTQYFGPGTRLTVL.

The chain employs TRBV27 and TRBJ2-5; possible D gene TRBD1, 5 bases. Trimming cost V 6 bases and J 1 base, with 15 bases left between them. CDR1 is MNHEY, CDR2 SMNVEV, per germline (reference sequence). The CDR3 length is 15 residues. CDR3 bases: TGTGCCAGCAGCGCAAACAGACAGCTCCAAGAGACCCAGTACTTC. Protein product: CASSANRQLQETQYF.

This clone was found once. The chain joins TRBV6-5 to TRBJ2-7; D not certain. The CDR3 length is 13 residues. CDR1 MNHEY and CDR2 SVGAGI come from the germline V gene. Trimming cost V 0 bases and J 6 bases, with 9 bases left between them. This chain's CDR3 is CASSYSGPSEQYF. The CDR3 DNA reads as TGTGCCAGCAGTTACTCGGGCCCCTCCGAGCAGTACTTC.

The chain joins TRBV18 to TRBJ1-5; no clear D gene. The CDR3 has 14 residues. In germline, CDR1 is KGHSH, CDR2 LQKENI. Trimming took off 3 bases at V and 0 bases at J, with 6 bases between the two ends. The CDR3 DNA is TGTGCCAGCTCACCGGACGTTAGCAATCAGCCCCAGCATTTT. Translated, it gives CASSPDVSNQPQHF.

The rearrangement links TRBV5-1 to TRBJ1-1; weak D call: TRBD1 (5 bases). V lost 0 bases to trimming and J lost 8 bases, with 11 bases between them. The CDR3 length is 13 residues. Germline V CDR1 and CDR2: SGHRS, YFSETQ. In DNA form, the CDR3 reads TGCGCCAGCAGCTTGGGACAGCAAAACGAAGCTTTCTTT. This encodes CASSLGQQNEAFF.

This clone was recorded once. The V gene is TRBV7-3, the J gene TRBJ2-2; D gene unclear. This CDR3 contains 15 residues. V was trimmed by 5 bases and J by 5 bases, leaving 15 bases between them. The germline V gene has CDR1 SGHTA and CDR2 FQGTGA. CDR3 sequence (DNA): TGTGCCAGCAGCATTAGAACCGGGCAGACCGGGGAGCTGTTTTTT. Translated, it gives CASSIRTGQTGELFF.

The J gene is TRBJ2-7, the V gene TRBV28, with 11 nucleotides matching TRBD1. The trim removed 3 bases at V and 3 bases at J, leaving 4 bases unmatched. This CDR3 has 15 residues. Germline V gene data show CDR1 as MDHEN and CDR2 as SYDVKM. The CDR3 DNA reads as TGTGCCAGCAGTTTTACCGGGACAGGGGGCTACGAGCAGTACTTC. It is translated as CASSFTGTGGYEQYF.

The V and J genes are TRBV14 and TRBJ2-7; a possible D gene is TRBD2 (5 bases). CDR1 is SGHDN and CDR2 is FVKESK in the germline V gene. This CDR3 has 11 residues. V was trimmed by 5 bases and J by 3 bases, leaving 5 bases between them. CDR3 DNA: TGTGCCAGCAGCGGAGGCTACGAGCAGTACTTC. This codes for CASSGGYEQYF.

V gene TRBV5-4 combines with J gene TRBJ2-5; the D gene is possibly TRBD1 (6 bases). Trimming pared 4 bases from V and 2 bases from J, leaving 9 bases between. The CDR3 has 13 residues. Germline CDR1 and CDR2: SGHNT and YYREEE (reference sequence). The DNA of the CDR3 is TGTGCCAGCAGCCCGACAGGTCAAGAGACCCAGTACTTC. It codes for CASSPTGQETQYF.

This chain uses TRBV5-1 with TRBJ2-1, with 9 bases that match TRBD1. CDR3 length equals 13 residues. Germline V gene lookup returns CDR1 SGHRS and CDR2 YFSETQ. The trim removed 0 bases at V and 13 bases at J, leaving 5 bases unmatched. DNA of the CDR3: TGCGCCAGCAGCTTGGAGGGGGACAGGGTACAGTTCTTC. Translated: CASSLEGDRVQFF.

CDR3: CASGNPPTIYGYTF. CDR3 nucleotide sequence: TGTGCCAGCGGGAACCCCCCGACAATCTATGGCTACACCTTC. The chain joins TRBV6-4 to TRBJ1-2; D remains ambiguous. V lost 8 bases and J 4 bases, leaving 17 bases between the germline ends. Germline CDR1 is MRHNA and CDR2 is SNTAGT. The CDR3 is 14 residues long.

This CDR3 reads CASSGGYGYTF. In DNA form, the CDR3 reads TGCGCCAGCAGTGGCGGCTATGGCTACACCTTC. The chain uses TRBV10-1 and TRBJ1-2; D remains unclear. Germline V gene data show CDR1 as WNHNN and CDR2 as SYGVQD (reference sequence). The CDR3 loop spans 11 amino acids. The V and J ends lost 4 bases and 4 bases respectively, with 4 bases between them.

The chain uses TRBV5-1 and TRBJ2-7; TRBD1 might be the D (5 bases). V shed 0 bases and J shed 7 bases, with 11 bases lying between them. Looked up from germline, CDR1 is SGHRS and CDR2 is YFSETQ. The CDR3 is 13 amino acids. The CDR3 protein is CASSLVQGGEQYF. As DNA, the CDR3 is TGCGCCAGCAGCTTGGTGCAGGGTGGGGAGCAGTACTTC.

The chain has TRBV2 and TRBJ1-4; unclear D gene. Deletions cut 7 bases from V and 0 bases from J, with 15 bases between. CDR3 length: 16 amino acids. Germline CDR1 reads SNHLY; CDR2 reads FYNNEI. The CDR3 region is CASTSVRPATNEKLFF. CDR3 in DNA: TGTGCCAGCACCTCTGTCCGACCTGCAACTAATGAAAAACTGTTTTTT.

The chain recombines TRBV6-5 with TRBJ2-7; 7 nucleotides line up with TRBD2. Germline-derived CDR1 and CDR2 are MNHEY and SVGAGI. The CDR3 consists of 15 residues. V was clipped by 2 bases and J by 0 bases; unmatched bases: 4. CDR3 in DNA: TGTGCCAGCAGTTACCAAGGGACTATCTCCTACGAGCAGTACTTC. Protein: CASSYQGTISYEQYF.

DNA of the CDR3: TGTGCCAGCAGCCGGGGGGTCATCCTAGCCAAAAACATTCAGTACTTC. Translation: CASSRGVILAKNIQYF. V is TRBV28 and J is TRBJ2-4; 7 nucleotides line up with TRBD2. V was pared by 6 bases and J by 0 bases, with 8 bases of the junction left unmatched. The germline gives CDR1 MDHEN, CDR2 SYDVKM. The CDR3 extends over 16 amino acids.

The chain combines TRBV18 with TRBJ2-5; 8 bases line up with TRBD2. CDR1 and CDR2 (germline): KGHSH, LQKENI. Trimming took 2 bases from V and 5 from J; bases not matched to a gene: 4. This CDR3 has 14 residues. The CDR3 spells CASSPYASGETQYF. The CDR3 coding sequence is TGTGCCAGCTCACCATACGCTAGCGGGGAGACCCAGTACTTC.

The chain is built from TRBV29-1 and TRBJ1-6, with a possible D match to TRBD1 (6 bases). CDR3 length equals 17 residues. V gave up 1 base and J gave up 7 bases, with 20 bases separating them. Germline V lookup: CDR1 SQVTM, CDR2 ANQGSEA. The CDR3 reads CSVEAYGQTLENSPLHF. The DNA for the CDR3 is TGCAGCGTTGAAGCGTATGGACAGACCTTAGAAAATTCACCCCTCCACTTT.

The V call is TRBV10-1, the J call TRBJ1-5; no firm D call. The germline gives CDR1 WNHNN, CDR2 SYGVQD (reference sequence). The CDR3 loop spans 13 amino acids. The V and J ends lost 4 bases and 5 bases respectively, with 9 bases between them. CDR3 sequence: CASSAGVDQPQHF. In DNA form, the CDR3 reads TGCGCCAGCAGTGCTGGGGTTGATCAGCCCCAGCATTTT.

In DNA, the CDR3 is TGTGCCAGCAGGTCGCAAGGGGCCAACGTCCTGACTTTC. Translating gives CASRSQGANVLTF. V and J are TRBV28 and TRBJ2-6, with no clear D. The CDR3 is 13 residues long. V was pared by 6 bases and J by 4 bases, with 7 bases between. CDR1 and CDR2 (germline): MDHEN, SYDVKM.

The V gene is TRBV19, the J gene TRBJ1-4; D might be TRBD1 (6 bases). This CDR3 has 15 residues. The germline CDR1 and CDR2 sequences are LNHDA and SQIVND (reference sequence). V lost 7 bases and J 7 bases, leaving 19 bases between the germline ends. CDR3: CASTSPGGLSEKLFF. The CDR3 DNA is TGTGCCAGTACCTCTCCGGGGGGGCTTAGTGAAAAACTGTTTTTT.

This rearrangement joins TRBV10-2 to TRBJ2-2; D not certain. V was cut by 6 bases and J by 1 base, with 9 bases left in between. CDR1 is WSHSY, CDR2 SAAADI, per germline. This CDR3 comprises 14 residues. In DNA, the CDR3 is TGCGCCAGCAGCCCAACCCGGAACACCGGGGAGCTGTTTTTT. The encoded protein is CASSPTRNTGELFF.

This chain uses TRBV4-2 with TRBJ1-2; D might be TRBD1 (5 bases). Trimming shortened V by 0 bases and J by 7 bases, and 21 bases separated the two germline ends. Germline V gene lookup returns CDR1 LGHNA and CDR2 YNFKEQ. This CDR3 has 17 residues. CDR3 DNA sequence: TGTGCCAGCAGCCAAGATGGCCCGTTGGGGGATTACGGTGGCTACACCTTC. The encoded protein is CASSQDGPLGDYGGYTF.

The chain combines TRBV6-1 with TRBJ1-5, with D maybe TRBD1 (5 bases). Germline-derived CDR1 and CDR2 are MNHNS and SASEGT. The CDR3 runs 15 residues. V was pared by 3 bases and J by 0 bases, with 9 bases between. CDR3: CASSEDNYSNQPQHF. The CDR3 DNA reads TGTGCCAGCAGTGAGGACAACTATAGCAATCAGCCCCAGCATTTT.

This clone came up a few times. The chain is built from TRBV7-8 and TRBJ2-1; a possible D gene is TRBD1 (5 bases). The CDR3 loop spans 14 amino acids. Per the germline V gene, CDR1 is SGHVS and CDR2 is FQNEAQ. V lost 5 bases and J 4 bases, leaving 12 bases between the germline ends. The CDR3 region is CASSERQIYNEQFF. The CDR3 DNA sequence: TGTGCCAGCAGCGAAAGACAGATTTACAATGAGCAGTTCTTC. Supplemented by reference TRBV7-8 and TRBJ2-1, the full variable domain reads GAGVSQSPRYKVAKRGQDVALRCDPISGHVSLFWYQQALGQGPEFLTYFQNEAQLDKSGLPSDRFFAERPEGSVSTLKIQRTQQEDSAVYLCASSERQIYNEQFFGPGTRLTVL.

The CDR3 protein is CASKHTRAGHKNTEAFF. The CDR3, as DNA: TGTGCCAGCAAGCATACAAGAGCCGGACACAAGAACACTGAAGCTTTCTTT. This sequence joins TRBV2 and TRBJ1-1; TRBD1 is a possible D gene (5 bases). Trimming took off 7 bases at V and 1 base at J, with 22 bases between the two ends. The CDR3 runs to 17 residues. Germline CDR1 reads SNHLY; CDR2 reads FYNNEI.

This clone has just a few counts. V and J are TRBV5-4 and TRBJ2-3; D possibly corresponds to TRBD2 (6 bases). CDR1 is SGHNT, CDR2 YYREEE, per germline (reference sequence). V was clipped by 0 bases and J by 2 bases, with 10 bases between them. The CDR3 is 15 residues long. CDR3 residues: CASSLGSGLTDTQYF. The DNA of the CDR3 is TGTGCCAGCAGCTTGGGTAGCGGACTCACAGATACGCAGTATTTT.